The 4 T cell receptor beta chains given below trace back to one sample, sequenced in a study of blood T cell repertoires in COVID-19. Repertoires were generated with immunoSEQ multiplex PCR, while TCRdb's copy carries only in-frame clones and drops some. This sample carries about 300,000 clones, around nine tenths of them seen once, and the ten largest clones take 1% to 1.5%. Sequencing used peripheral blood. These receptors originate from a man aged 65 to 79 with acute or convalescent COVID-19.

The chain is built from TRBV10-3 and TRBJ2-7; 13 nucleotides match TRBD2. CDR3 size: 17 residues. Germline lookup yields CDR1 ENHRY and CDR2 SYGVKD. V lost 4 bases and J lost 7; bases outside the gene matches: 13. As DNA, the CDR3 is TGTGCCATCAGTGGAGGGGGACTAGCGGGACCGGAGAGGGAGCAGTACTTC. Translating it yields CAISGGGLAGPEREQYF.

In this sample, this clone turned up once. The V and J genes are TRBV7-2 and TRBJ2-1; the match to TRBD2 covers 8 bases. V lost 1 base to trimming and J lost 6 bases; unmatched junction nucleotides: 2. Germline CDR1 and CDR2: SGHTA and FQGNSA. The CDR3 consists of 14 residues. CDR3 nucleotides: TGTGCCAGCAGCTTAGGAAGCGGGAGCAATGAGCAGTTCTTC. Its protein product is CASSLGSGSNEQFF. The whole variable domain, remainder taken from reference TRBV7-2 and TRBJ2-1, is GAGVSQSPSNKVTEKGKDVELRCDPISGHTALYWYRQSLGQGLEFLIYFQGNSAPDKSGLPSDRFSAERTGGSVSTLTIQRTQQEDSAVYLCASSLGSGSNEQFFGPGTRLTVL.

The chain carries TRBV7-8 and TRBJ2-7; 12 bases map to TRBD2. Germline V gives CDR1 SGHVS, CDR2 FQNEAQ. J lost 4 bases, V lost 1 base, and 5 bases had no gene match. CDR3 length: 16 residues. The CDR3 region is CASSLVSGLAGYEQYF. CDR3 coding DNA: TGTGCCAGCAGCTTAGTGTCTGGACTAGCGGGATACGAGCAGTACTTC.

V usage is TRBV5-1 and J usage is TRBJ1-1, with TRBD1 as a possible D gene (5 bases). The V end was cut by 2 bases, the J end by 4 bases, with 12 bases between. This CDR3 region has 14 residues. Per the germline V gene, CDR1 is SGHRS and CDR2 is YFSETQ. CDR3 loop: CASSLGGASTEAFF. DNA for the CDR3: TGCGCCAGCAGCTTAGGAGGGGCCAGCACTGAAGCTTTCTTT.